The T cell receptor beta chain under discussion was sequenced for a study of PD-1 blockade in classical Hodgkin lymphoma. The wider study: Administration of nivolumab to patients was at 3 mg/kg intravenously every 2 weeks.

Regarding time point: cycle 4 day 1 (C4D1), after 5 to 7 weeks of nivolumab. There was relapse after autologous stem cell transplantation in every patient, and there was variation in brentuximab vedotin exposure. General study findings and limits: Underlying causes for the observed repertoire differences were not defined, possibly disease activity or prior therapy.

This clone was seen only once. The antigen remains undetermined. Germline V gene sequence: CDR1 SGHAT, CDR2 FQNNGV. V was shortened by 2 bases and J by 1 base, with 12 bases between the two germline ends. The CDR3 length is 15 residues. Some clones are missing from TCRdb's copy, which holds only in-frame ones; the method was immunoSEQ multiplex PCR. The sample records about 64,000 clones, roughly nine tenths being singletons. The rearrangement joins TRBV11-2 to TRBJ2-7, with TRBD1 as a possible D gene (6 bases). The receptor's source is a human donor with classical Hodgkin lymphoma. The input for sequencing was peripheral blood mononuclear cells (PBMCs), taken before the fourth cycle of nivolumab. The CDR3 protein is CASSLFGGPSYEQYF. The CDR3 region has the DNA TGTGCCAGCAGCTTATTTGGGGGCCCTTCCTACGAGCAGTACTTC.